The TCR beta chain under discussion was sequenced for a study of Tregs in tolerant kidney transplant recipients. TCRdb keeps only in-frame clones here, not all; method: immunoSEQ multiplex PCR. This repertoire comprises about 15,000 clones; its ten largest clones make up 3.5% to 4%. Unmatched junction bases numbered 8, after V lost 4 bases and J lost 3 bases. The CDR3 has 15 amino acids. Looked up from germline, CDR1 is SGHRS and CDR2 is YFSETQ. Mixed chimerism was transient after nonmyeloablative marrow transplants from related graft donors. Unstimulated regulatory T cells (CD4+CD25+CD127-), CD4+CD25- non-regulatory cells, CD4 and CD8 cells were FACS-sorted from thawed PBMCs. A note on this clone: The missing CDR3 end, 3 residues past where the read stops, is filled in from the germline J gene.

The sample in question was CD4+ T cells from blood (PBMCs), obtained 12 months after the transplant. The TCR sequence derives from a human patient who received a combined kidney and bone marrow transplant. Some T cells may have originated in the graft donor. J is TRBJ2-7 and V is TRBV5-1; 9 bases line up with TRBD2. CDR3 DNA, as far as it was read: TGCGCCAGCAGCCCCGGGACTAGCAGCTTCTACGAG. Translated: CASSPGTSSFYE. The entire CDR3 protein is CASSPGTSSFYEQYF.